This T cell receptor beta chain was identified in a study of low-dose radiotherapy and immunotherapy resistance in tumors. On the study more broadly: The study delivered 0.5 Gy per fraction every 2 weeks to Cohort 1, totaling 6.5 Gy. Cyclophosphamide infusions of 200 mg/m2 came every two weeks, one day before radiation-immunotherapy.

The sample holds one count of this clonotype. One base separates it from a far larger clone, so it is likely a read error. With TRAV- and TRBV-specific primers, first-strand cDNA was made, covering the alpha and beta chains. With a V-primer adapter and a constant-region primer, TCRs were amplified for approximately 19 PCR cycles. TCRdb itself ran the reads through MiXCR, one entry per CDR3 protein. The sample contains 60,000 or so distinct CDR3 sequences, approximately 22% of which appear only once. The time point: after trial treatment. Treatment meaning: LDRT plus nivolumab, ipilimumab, low-dose cyclophosphamide and aspirin (RACIN trial). Low-dose radiotherapy, low-dose cyclophosphamide, aspirin, ipilimumab and nivolumab were all given to the donors. This TCR came from a male donor with prostate cancer. The material sequenced was PBMCs, taken after low-dose radiotherapy plus immunotherapy.

This CDR3 is CASSEGTSGRSYEQYF. In DNA, the CDR3 is TGTGCCAGCAGTGAGGGGACTAGCGGGAGGTCCTACGAGCAGTACTTC. The rearrangement links TRBV6-1 to TRBJ2-7, with TRBD2 matching over 15 bases. CDR3 length: 16 amino acids. J gave up 1 base and V 3 bases, and 1 base lay outside the gene matches. Looked up from germline, CDR1 is MNHNS and CDR2 is SASEGT.